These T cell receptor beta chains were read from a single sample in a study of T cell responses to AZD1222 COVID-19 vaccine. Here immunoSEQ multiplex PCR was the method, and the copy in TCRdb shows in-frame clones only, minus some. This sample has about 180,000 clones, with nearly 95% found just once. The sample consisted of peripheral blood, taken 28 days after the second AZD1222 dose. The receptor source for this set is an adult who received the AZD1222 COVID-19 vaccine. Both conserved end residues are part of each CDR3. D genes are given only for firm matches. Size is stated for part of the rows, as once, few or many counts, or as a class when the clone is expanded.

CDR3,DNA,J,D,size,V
CASRWGGPLDTQYF,TGTGCCAGCAGATGGGGGGGGCCATTAGATACGCAGTATTTT,TRBJ2-3,NA,once,TRBV6-5
CASSYSGFVAEAFF,TGTGCCAGCAGTTACTCAGGGTTTGTCGCTGAAGCTTTCTTT,TRBJ1-1,NA,NA,TRBV6-2/TRBV6-3
CASSPQGARGTEAFF,TGTGCCAGCAGCCCCCAGGGGGCTCGGGGCACTGAAGCTTTCTTT,TRBJ1-1,TRBD1,NA,TRBV7-8
CASSPKVNTEAFF,TGTGCCAGCTCACCAAAGGTCAACACTGAAGCTTTCTTT,TRBJ1-1,NA,NA,TRBV18
CASSLGRQPRDTIYF,TGTGCCAGCAGCTTAGGAAGACAGCCCCGGGACACCATATATTTT,TRBJ1-3,NA,NA,TRBV7-2
CSVDVTSGRANPYNEQFF,TGCAGCGTTGATGTGACTAGCGGGAGGGCAAATCCCTACAATGAGCAGTTCTTC,TRBJ2-1,TRBD2,NA,TRBV29-1
CASSLGPPPSEAFF,TGTGCCAGCAGCTTAGGGCCCCCACCCTCTGAAGCTTTCTTT,TRBJ1-1,NA,NA,TRBV7-3
CASSYGVSSYNEQFF,TGTGCCAGCAGTTATGGGGTGAGCTCCTACAATGAGCAGTTCTTC,TRBJ2-1,NA,NA,TRBV6-5
CASRAGGSHTGELFF,TGTGCCAGCAGGGCGGGGGGCTCTCACACCGGGGAGCTGTTTTTT,TRBJ2-2,TRBD2,NA,TRBV2
CASSKTVYGYTF,TGTGCCAGCAGTAAGACGGTTTATGGCTACACCTTC,TRBJ1-2,NA,NA,TRBV6-6
CASSLDVRGDSPLHF,TGTGCCAGCAGCTTAGATGTCAGGGGGGATTCACCCCTCCACTTT,TRBJ1-6,TRBD1,NA,TRBV7-6
CAWSPGNQPQHF,TGTGCCTGGAGTCCAGGGAATCAGCCCCAGCATTTT,TRBJ1-5,NA,NA,TRBV30
CASSLESGHQYEQYF,TGTGCCAGCAGCTTGGAATCGGGACACCAATACGAGCAGTACTTC,TRBJ2-7,NA,NA,TRBV5-4
CASSYSRDFGRFYEQYF,TGTGCCAGCAGTTACTCGAGAGATTTTGGAAGATTCTACGAGCAGTACTTC,TRBJ2-7,NA,NA,TRBV6-2/TRBV6-3
CASSPKLAEMTDTQYF,TGTGCCAGCTCACCCAAACTAGCGGAGATGACAGATACGCAGTATTTT,TRBJ2-3,TRBD2,NA,TRBV18
CASSHRTGGPFNEQFF,TGTGCCAGCAGCCATAGGACAGGGGGCCCGTTCAATGAGCAGTTCTTC,TRBJ2-1,TRBD1,NA,TRBV14
CASSLGRAKQPQHF,TGTGCCAGCAGCCTAGGGCGCGCGAAACAGCCCCAGCATTTT,TRBJ1-5,NA,NA,TRBV3-1/TRBV3-2
CAISESGRLTEAFF,TGTGCCATCAGTGAGTCGGGCAGGCTCACTGAAGCTTTCTTT,TRBJ1-1,NA,NA,TRBV10-3
CASSPGPRDTQYF,TGCGCCAGCAGCCCCGGGCCAAGAGATACGCAGTATTTT,TRBJ2-3,NA,NA,TRBV5-1
CATEGSSYEQYF,TGTGCCACCGAGGGGAGCTCCTACGAGCAGTACTTC,TRBJ2-7,NA,NA,TRBV9
CASSLFEAYNEQFF,TGTGCCAGTAGCCTGTTTGAGGCCTACAATGAGCAGTTCTTC,TRBJ2-1,NA,NA,TRBV19
CASSLGSHNEKLFF,TGTGCCAGCAGCTTAGGGAGCCATAATGAAAAACTGTTTTTT,TRBJ1-4,NA,NA,TRBV7-8
CASRTSGGGTDTQYF,TGCGCCAGCAGAACTAGCGGGGGGGGCACAGATACGCAGTATTTT,TRBJ2-3,TRBD2,NA,TRBV10-2
CASSAQQRGELFF,TGCGCCAGCAGTGCCCAGCAGCGGGGGGAGCTGTTTTTT,TRBJ2-2,NA,once,TRBV10-2
CAIGPGGRSTDTQYF,TGTGCCATCGGCCCCGGAGGGAGGAGCACAGATACGCAGTATTTT,TRBJ2-3,NA,NA,TRBV11-1
CASRDTRSPLHF,TGCGCCAGCAGGGACACTAGGTCACCCCTCCACTTT,TRBJ1-6,NA,few,TRBV10-2
CASSQEGAGGPTDTQYF,TGTGCCAGCAGCCAAGAGGGAGCGGGAGGGCCGACAGATACGCAGTATTTT,TRBJ2-3,TRBD2,NA,TRBV3-1/TRBV3-2
CASSSETGSAEQYF,TGTGCCAGCAGCTCCGAGACAGGATCGGCCGAGCAGTACTTC,TRBJ2-7,NA,NA,TRBV11-2
CASSQSRGEGAFF,TGTGCCAGCAGCCAATCCCGCGGGGAGGGGGCTTTCTTT,TRBJ1-1,NA,NA,TRBV16
CASSWDRGNSPLHF,TGTGCCAGCAGTTGGGACAGGGGTAATTCACCCCTCCACTTT,TRBJ1-6,TRBD1,NA,TRBV6-5
CASSIEGAYNYGYTF,TGTGCCAGTAGTATCGAGGGGGCTTATAACTATGGCTACACCTTC,TRBJ1-2,TRBD1,once,TRBV19
CASSSDRWADQPQHF,TGTGCCAGCAGCTCCGACCGGTGGGCCGATCAGCCCCAGCATTTT,TRBJ1-5,NA,NA,TRBV7-9
CASSRSGGDTGELFF,TGTGCCAGCTCCCGCAGTGGGGGTGACACCGGGGAGCTGTTTTTT,TRBJ2-2,NA,NA,TRBV18
CASSQPGQGANSPLHF,TGTGCCAGTAGTCAACCGGGACAGGGGGCGAATTCACCCCTCCACTTT,TRBJ1-6,TRBD1,NA,TRBV19
CASSWARDSANTGELFF,TGTGCCAGCAGCTGGGCAAGGGACAGCGCCAACACCGGGGAGCTGTTTTTT,TRBJ2-2,TRBD1,NA,TRBV7-9
CASSLGLRNSPLHF,TGTGCCAGCAGCTTAGGACTGCGGAATTCACCCCTCCACTTT,TRBJ1-6,NA,NA,TRBV7-2
CAWRMSGGPYEQYF,TGTGCCTGGAGAATGAGCGGGGGACCCTACGAGCAGTACTTC,TRBJ2-7,TRBD2,NA,TRBV30
CASSLSLNTEAFF,TGTGCCAGCAGTTTATCGCTGAACACTGAAGCTTTCTTT,TRBJ1-1,NA,few,TRBV12-3/TRBV12-4
CASSIKGIPQHF,TGTGCCAGTAGTATTAAGGGAATACCCCAGCATTTT,TRBJ1-5,NA,NA,TRBV19
CASSPRLGVYEQYF,TGTGCCAGCAGCCCCAGGTTAGGCGTATACGAGCAGTACTTC,TRBJ2-7,NA,once,TRBV7-9
CASSVGTAANTGELFF,TGCGCCAGCAGCGTAGGGACAGCAGCGAACACCGGGGAGCTGTTTTTT,TRBJ2-2,TRBD1,NA,TRBV5-1
CASSPSRQGLYYEQYF,TGTGCCAGCAGCCCCTCCCGACAGGGCCTCTACTACGAGCAGTACTTC,TRBJ2-7,TRBD1,NA,TRBV13
CATSRVRARGNEQFF,TGTGCCACCAGCAGAGTAAGGGCCCGGGGCAATGAGCAGTTCTTC,TRBJ2-1,NA,NA,TRBV15
CASSVDLRNTGELFF,TGTGCCAGCAGTGTGGACCTGAGGAACACCGGGGAGCTGTTTTTT,TRBJ2-2,NA,NA,TRBV2
CAIRAGQMNTEAFF,TGTGCCATCAGGGCGGGACAAATGAACACTGAAGCTTTCTTT,TRBJ1-1,NA,NA,TRBV10-3
CASGFHEQYF,TGTGCCAGCGGTTTCCACGAGCAGTACTTC,TRBJ2-7,NA,NA,TRBV2